This entry is about one T cell receptor beta chain. Repertoires were generated with immunoSEQ multiplex PCR, while TCRdb's copy carries only in-frame clones and drops some. The sample records about 2 million clones, approximately 95% being singletons. Per the germline V gene, CDR1 is MNHEY and CDR2 is SVGAGI. This CDR3 is built from 14 residues. V trimming: 6 bases; J trimming: 0 bases; junction bases outside the gene matches: 4. This specimen belongs to a study of shared clonotypes between healthy human individuals. Study-level background: There were three CD4 naive, three CD4 memory, two CD8 naive and one CD8 memory plates per donor.

V usage is TRBV6-5 and J usage is TRBJ2-7; 8 bases are shared with TRBD2. The clonotype originates from a man aged 18-30 years in good health. The sequencing input was naive CD4+ T cells sorted from blood. As to subset: CD45RA+ positively selected. The DNA for the CDR3 is TGTGCCAGCAGCAAAGCGGGGGCCTCCTACGAGCAGTACTTC. Translation: CASSKAGASYEQYF.